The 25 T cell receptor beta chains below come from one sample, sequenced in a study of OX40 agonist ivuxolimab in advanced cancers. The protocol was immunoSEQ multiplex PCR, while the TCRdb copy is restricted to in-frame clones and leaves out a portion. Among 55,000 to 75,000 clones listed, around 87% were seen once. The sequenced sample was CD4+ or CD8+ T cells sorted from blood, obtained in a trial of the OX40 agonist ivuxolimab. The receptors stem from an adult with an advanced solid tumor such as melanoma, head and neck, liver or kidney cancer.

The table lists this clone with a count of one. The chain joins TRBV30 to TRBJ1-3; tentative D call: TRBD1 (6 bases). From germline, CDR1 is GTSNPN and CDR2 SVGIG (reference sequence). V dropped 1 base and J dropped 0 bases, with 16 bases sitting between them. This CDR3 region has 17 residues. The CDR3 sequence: CAWSGGNREHSGNTIYF. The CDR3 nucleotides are TGTGCCTGGAGTGGAGGGAACAGGGAACACTCTGGAAACACCATATATTTT.

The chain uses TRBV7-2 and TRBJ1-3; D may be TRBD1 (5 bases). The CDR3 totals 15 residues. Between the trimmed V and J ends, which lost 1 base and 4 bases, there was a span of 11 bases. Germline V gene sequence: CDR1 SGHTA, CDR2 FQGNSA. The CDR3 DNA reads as TGTGCCAGCAGCTTAGAGGGGCAAGTGGGAAACACCATATATTTT. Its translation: CASSLEGQVGNTIYF.

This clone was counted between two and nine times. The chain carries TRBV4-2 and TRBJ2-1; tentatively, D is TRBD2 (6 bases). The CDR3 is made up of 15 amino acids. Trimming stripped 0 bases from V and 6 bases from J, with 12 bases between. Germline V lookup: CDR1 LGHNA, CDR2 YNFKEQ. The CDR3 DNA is TGTGCCAGCAGCCAAGATGGTGGGAGGAGCAATGAGCAGTTCTTC. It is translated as CASSQDGGRSNEQFF.

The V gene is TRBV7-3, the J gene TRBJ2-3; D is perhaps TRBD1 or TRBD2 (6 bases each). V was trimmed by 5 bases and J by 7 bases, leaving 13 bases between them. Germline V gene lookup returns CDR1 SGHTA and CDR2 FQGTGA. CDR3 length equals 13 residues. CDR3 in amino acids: CASSPGGGNTQYF. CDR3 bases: TGTGCCAGCAGCCCCGGGGGCGGGAATACGCAGTATTTT. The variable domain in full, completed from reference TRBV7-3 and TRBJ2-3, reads GAGVSQTPSNKVTEKGKYVELRCDPISGHTALYWYRQSLGQGPEFLIYFQGTGAADDSGLPNDRFFAVRPEGSVSTLKIQRTERGDSAVYLCASSPGGGNTQYFGPGTRLTVL.

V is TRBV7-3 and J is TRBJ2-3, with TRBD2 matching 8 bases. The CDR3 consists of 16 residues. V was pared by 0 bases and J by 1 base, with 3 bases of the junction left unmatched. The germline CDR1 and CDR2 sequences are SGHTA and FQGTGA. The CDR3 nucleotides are TGTGCCAGCAGCTTAACCTTGCGGGGGGGCACAGATACGCAGTATTTT. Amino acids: CASSLTLRGGTDTQYF. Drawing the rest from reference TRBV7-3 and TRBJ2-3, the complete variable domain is GAGVSQTPSNKVTEKGKYVELRCDPISGHTALYWYRQSLGQGPEFLIYFQGTGAADDSGLPNDRFFAVRPEGSVSTLKIQRTERGDSAVYLCASSLTLRGGTDTQYFGPGTRLTVL.

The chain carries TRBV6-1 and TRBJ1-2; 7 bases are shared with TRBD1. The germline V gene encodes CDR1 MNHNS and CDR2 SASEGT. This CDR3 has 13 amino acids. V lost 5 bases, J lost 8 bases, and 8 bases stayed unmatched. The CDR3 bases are TGTGCCAGCAGTCAAGACAGGGCGGGAGGCTACACCTTC. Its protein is CASSQDRAGGYTF.

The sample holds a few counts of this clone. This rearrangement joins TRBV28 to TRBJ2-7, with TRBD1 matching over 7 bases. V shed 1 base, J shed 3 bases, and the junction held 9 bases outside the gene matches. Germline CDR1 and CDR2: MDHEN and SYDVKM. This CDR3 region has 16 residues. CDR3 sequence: CASSLYGQADFYEQYF. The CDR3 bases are TGTGCCAGCAGTTTATACGGACAGGCTGATTTCTACGAGCAGTACTTC. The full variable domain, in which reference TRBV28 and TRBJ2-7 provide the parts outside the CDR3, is DVKVTQSSRYLVKRTGEKVFLECVQDMDHENMFWYRQDPGLGLRLIYFSYDVKMKEKGDIPEGYSVSREKKERFSLILESASTNQTSMYLCASSLYGQADFYEQYFGPGTRLTVT.

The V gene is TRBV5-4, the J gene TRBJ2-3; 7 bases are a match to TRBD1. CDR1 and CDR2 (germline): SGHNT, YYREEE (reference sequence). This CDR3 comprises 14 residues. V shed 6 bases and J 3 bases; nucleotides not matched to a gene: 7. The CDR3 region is CASNVRQGTDTQYF. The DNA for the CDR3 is TGTGCCAGCAACGTACGACAGGGAACAGATACGCAGTATTTT. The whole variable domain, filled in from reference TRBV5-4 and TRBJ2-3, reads ETGVTQSPTHLIKTRGQQVTLRCSSQSGHNTVSWYQQALGQGPQFIFQYYREEENGRGNFPPRFSGLQFPNYSSELNVNALELDDSALYLCASNVRQGTDTQYFGPGTRLTVL.

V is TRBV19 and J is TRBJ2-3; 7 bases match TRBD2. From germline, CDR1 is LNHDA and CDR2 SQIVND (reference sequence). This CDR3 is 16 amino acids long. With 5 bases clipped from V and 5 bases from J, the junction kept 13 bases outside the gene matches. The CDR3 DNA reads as TGTGCCAGTAGTCCTCCGTGGGGCGGGAGTGGAGATACGCAGTATTTT. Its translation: CASSPPWGGSGDTQYF.

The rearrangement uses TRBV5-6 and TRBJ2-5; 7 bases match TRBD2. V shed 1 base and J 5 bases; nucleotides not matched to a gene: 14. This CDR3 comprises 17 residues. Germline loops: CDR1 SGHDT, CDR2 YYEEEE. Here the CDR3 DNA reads TGTGCCAGCAGCTTGTATTTTTTGCGGGGGTCCGGGGAGACCCAGTACTTC. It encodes CASSLYFLRGSGETQYF.

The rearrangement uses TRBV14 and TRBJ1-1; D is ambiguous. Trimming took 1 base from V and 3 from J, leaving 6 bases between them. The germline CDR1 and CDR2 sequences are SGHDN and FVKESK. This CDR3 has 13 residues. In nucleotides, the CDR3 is TGTGCCAGCAGCCAAGCACAGTACACTGAAGCTTTCTTT. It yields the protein CASSQAQYTEAFF.

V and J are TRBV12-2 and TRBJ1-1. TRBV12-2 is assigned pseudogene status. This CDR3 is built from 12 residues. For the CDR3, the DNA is TGTGCAAGTCGCTTAAGGGTAACTGAAGCTTTCTTT. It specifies CASRLRVTEAFF.

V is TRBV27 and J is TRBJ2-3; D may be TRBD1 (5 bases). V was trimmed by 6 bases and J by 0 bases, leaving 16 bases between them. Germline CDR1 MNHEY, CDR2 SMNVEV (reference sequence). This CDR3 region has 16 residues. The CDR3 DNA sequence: TGTGCCAGCAGCAAAGGGTCAGGGTACAGCACAGATACGCAGTATTTT. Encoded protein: CASSKGSGYSTDTQYF.

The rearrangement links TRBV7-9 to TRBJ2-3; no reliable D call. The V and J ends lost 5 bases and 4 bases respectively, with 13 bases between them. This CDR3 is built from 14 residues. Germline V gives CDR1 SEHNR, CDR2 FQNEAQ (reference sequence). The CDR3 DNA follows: TGTGCCAGCAGCCCCCCGGCCGTAGCAGATACGCAGTATTTT. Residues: CASSPPAVADTQYF.

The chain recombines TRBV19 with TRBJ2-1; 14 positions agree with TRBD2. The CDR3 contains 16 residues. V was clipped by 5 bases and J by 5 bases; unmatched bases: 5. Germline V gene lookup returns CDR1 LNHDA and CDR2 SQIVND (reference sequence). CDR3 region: CASSRGTSGSHNEQFF. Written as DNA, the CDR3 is TGTGCCAGTAGTCGTGGGACTAGCGGGAGCCACAATGAGCAGTTCTTC.

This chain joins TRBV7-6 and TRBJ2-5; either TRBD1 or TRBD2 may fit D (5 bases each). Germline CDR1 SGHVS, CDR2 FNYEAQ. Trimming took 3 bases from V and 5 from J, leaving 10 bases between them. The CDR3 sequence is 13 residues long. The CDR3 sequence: CASSFRELETQYF. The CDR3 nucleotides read TGTGCCAGCAGCTTCAGGGAGTTGGAGACCCAGTACTTC.

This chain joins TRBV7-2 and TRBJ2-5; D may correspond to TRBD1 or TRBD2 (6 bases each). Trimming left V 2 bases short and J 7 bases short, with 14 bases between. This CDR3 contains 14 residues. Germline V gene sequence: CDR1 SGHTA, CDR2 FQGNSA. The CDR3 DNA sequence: TGTGCCAGCAGCTTACCGCGGTCGGGGGCGACCCAGTACTTC. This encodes CASSLPRSGATQYF.

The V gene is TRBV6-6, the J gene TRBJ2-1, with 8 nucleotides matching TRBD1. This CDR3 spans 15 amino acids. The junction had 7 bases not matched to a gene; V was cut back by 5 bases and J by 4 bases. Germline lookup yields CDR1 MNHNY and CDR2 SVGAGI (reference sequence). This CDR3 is CASSQSGGTYNEQFF. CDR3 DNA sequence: TGTGCCAGCAGTCAATCAGGGGGCACTTACAATGAGCAGTTCTTC.

This CDR3 is CASSLRTDHNYGYTF. DNA of the CDR3: TGTGCCAGCAGCTTAAGAACAGACCATAACTATGGCTACACCTTC. V usage is TRBV7-2 and J usage is TRBJ1-2; D is uncertain. Trimming took 2 bases from V and 1 from J, leaving 11 bases between them. Germline V gene lookup returns CDR1 SGHTA and CDR2 FQGNSA. This CDR3 spans 15 amino acids. Full variable domain (rest looked up from reference TRBV7-2 and TRBJ1-2): GAGVSQSPSNKVTEKGKDVELRCDPISGHTALYWYRQSLGQGLEFLIYFQGNSAPDKSGLPSDRFSAERTGGSVSTLTIQRTQQEDSAVYLCASSLRTDHNYGYTFGSGTRLTVV.

This CDR3 is CASSFDERDYGYTF. DNA of the CDR3: TGTGCCAGCAGTTTCGATGAGAGGGATTATGGCTACACCTTC. The chain combines TRBV28 with TRBJ1-2; D uncertain. The germline V gene has CDR1 MDHEN and CDR2 SYDVKM. Trimming left V 3 bases short and J 5 bases short, with 13 bases between. The CDR3 sequence is 14 residues long.

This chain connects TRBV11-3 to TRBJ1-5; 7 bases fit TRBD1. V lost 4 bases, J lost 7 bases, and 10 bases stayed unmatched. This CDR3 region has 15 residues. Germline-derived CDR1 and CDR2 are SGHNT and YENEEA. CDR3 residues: CASSSDRVKRQPQHF. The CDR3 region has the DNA TGTGCCAGCAGCTCCGACAGGGTAAAACGGCAGCCCCAGCATTTT.

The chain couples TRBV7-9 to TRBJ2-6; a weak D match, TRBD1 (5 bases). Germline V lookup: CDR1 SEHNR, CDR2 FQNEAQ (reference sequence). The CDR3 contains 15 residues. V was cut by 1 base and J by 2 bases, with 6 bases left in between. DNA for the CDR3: TGTGCCAGCAGCTTAGTCAGGGCTGGGGCCAACGTCCTGACTTTC. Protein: CASSLVRAGANVLTF.

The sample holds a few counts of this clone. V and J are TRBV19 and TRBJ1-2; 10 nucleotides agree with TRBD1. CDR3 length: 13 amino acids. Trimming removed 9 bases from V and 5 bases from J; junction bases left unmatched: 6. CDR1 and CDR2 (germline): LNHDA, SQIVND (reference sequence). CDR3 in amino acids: CASQPDRGYGYTF. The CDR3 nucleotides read TGTGCCAGCCAACCGGACAGGGGGTATGGCTACACCTTC.

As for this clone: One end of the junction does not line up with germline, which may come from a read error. This CDR3 is CASSERLAGSFNEQFF. For the CDR3, the DNA is TGTGCCAGCAGTGAGAGACTAGCGGGTTCCTTCAATGAGCAGTTCTTC. V is TRBV6-1 and J is TRBJ2-1; 10 bases line up with TRBD2. This CDR3 comprises 16 residues. In germline, CDR1 is MNHNS, CDR2 SASEGT.

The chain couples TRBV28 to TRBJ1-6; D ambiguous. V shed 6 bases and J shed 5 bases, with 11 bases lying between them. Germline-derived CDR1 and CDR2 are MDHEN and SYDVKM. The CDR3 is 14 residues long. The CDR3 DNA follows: TGTGCCAGCAGAAACCGGGGTGATAATTCACCCCTCCACTTT. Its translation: CASRNRGDNSPLHF.